The present T cell receptor beta chain was sequenced within a study of blood T cell repertoires in COVID-19. Study overall: T cells, B-cell-depleted T cells, or PBMCs supplied cDNA or gDNA.

Study processing details: Amplification of reference gene primers provided the estimated nucleated cell counts. The table came from immunoSEQ multiplex PCR; TCRdb's copy has only in-frame clones and leaves some out. The V and J calls and the clone size are those of that table, but D and trimming were determined from the DNA. The sample shows around 200,000 clones, about 87% of them seen only once. This CDR3 region has 14 residues. V was clipped by 10 bases and J by 0 bases; unmatched bases: 5. Germline V CDR1 and CDR2: MNHEY, SVGAGI. Participant age was 18 to 89 years, and participants resided in roughly 24 US areas. Symptom resolution, clearance, or two negative PCRs marked donors in Cohort 3 as recovered.

This clonotype was obtained from a man aged 25 to 40 who had recovered from COVID-19. The V and J genes are TRBV6-5 and TRBJ2-2, with 7 bases matching TRBD2. Sequences were obtained from PBMCs or T cells enriched from blood (not recorded which). CDR3 residues: CATLADSNTGELFF. For the CDR3, the DNA is TGTGCCACCCTAGCGGACTCGAACACCGGGGAGCTGTTTTTT.